These 31 T cell receptor beta chains were all obtained from the same sample, sequenced in a study of OX40 agonist ivuxolimab in advanced cancers. The table came from immunoSEQ multiplex PCR; TCRdb's copy has only in-frame clones and leaves some out. The repertoire holds 40,000 to 55,000 clones, with 91% as singletons. Sequenced here: CD4+ or CD8+ T cells sorted from blood, sampled in a trial of the OX40 agonist ivuxolimab. These receptors all stem from an adult with an advanced solid tumor such as melanoma, head and neck, liver or kidney cancer.

The count of this clone is one. The genes are TRBV2 and TRBJ2-5, with 10 nucleotides matching TRBD2. Losses at the gene ends were 4 bases for V and 1 base for J; bases not matched to a gene: 6. Per the germline V gene, CDR1 is SNHLY and CDR2 is FYNNEI. The CDR3 has 16 amino acids. The CDR3 region has the DNA TGTGCCAGCAGTGGTTTACTAGCGGGATCCCAAGAGACCCAGTACTTC. Translating it yields CASSGLLAGSQETQYF.

The genes are TRBV27 and TRBJ1-1, with 8 bases that match TRBD1. The CDR3 covers 14 residues. Germline V gene sequence: CDR1 MNHEY, CDR2 SMNVEV (reference sequence). V lost 4 bases, J lost 5 bases, and 6 bases stayed unmatched. The CDR3 DNA is TGTGCCAGCAGTTCCCAGGGGGCCTGGACTGAAGCTTTCTTT. Its translation is CASSSQGAWTEAFF.

This clone was detected once. The chain recombines TRBV27 with TRBJ1-2; D is uncertain. CDR1 and CDR2 (germline): MNHEY, SMNVEV (reference sequence). The V gene lost 8 bases and the J gene lost 1 base, with 11 bases spanning the gap. The CDR3 spans 13 residues. The CDR3: CASAQEINYGYTF. The CDR3 DNA is TGTGCCAGCGCCCAGGAAATTAACTATGGCTACACCTTC.

This chain joins TRBV7-9 and TRBJ2-5; D gene uncertain. CDR3 size: 14 residues. CDR1 is SEHNR and CDR2 is FQNEAQ in the germline V gene (reference sequence). Trimming took 5 bases from V and 1 from J, leaving 11 bases between them. The DNA of the CDR3 is TGTGCCAGCAGCCCCTTCGACTCCCAAGAGACCCAGTACTTC. Protein sequence: CASSPFDSQETQYF.

The V gene is TRBV5-6, the J gene TRBJ2-7, with 12 nucleotides matching TRBD1. Germline V gene lookup returns CDR1 SGHDT and CDR2 YYEEEE. This CDR3 has 15 amino acids. V gave up 4 bases and J gave up 4 bases; unmatched junction bases: 6. CDR3 region: CASSLGQGAGYEQYF. CDR3 sequence (DNA): TGTGCCAGCAGCCTGGGACAGGGGGCTGGGTACGAGCAGTACTTC.

This chain joins TRBV11-3 and TRBJ2-7; 9 nucleotides agree with TRBD1. The germline gives CDR1 SGHNT, CDR2 YENEEA. V gave up 1 base and J gave up 6 bases; unmatched junction bases: 10. The CDR3 spans 16 residues. For the CDR3, the DNA is TGTGCCAGCAGCTTAGGGGCCGGGACAGGGTTCGGCGAGCAGTACTTC. Its protein product is CASSLGAGTGFGEQYF.

V usage is TRBV9 and J usage is TRBJ2-7, with no clear D. The ends were cut back, 0 bases at V and 0 bases at J, with 13 bases in the middle. In germline, CDR1 is SGDLS, CDR2 YYNGEE. The CDR3 sequence is 16 residues long. The CDR3 is CASSVGGRTSSYEQYF. CDR3 nucleotides: TGTGCCAGCAGCGTAGGGGGTAGGACCAGCTCCTACGAGCAGTACTTC.

This chain connects TRBV12-5 to TRBJ2-7, with D hard to call. The CDR3 runs to 12 residues. CDR1 and CDR2 from the germline V gene are LGHNT and FRNRAP. The V end lost 6 bases, the J end lost 6 bases, and 12 bases lay between the germline ends. The CDR3 loop reads CASGITEAEQYF. As DNA, the CDR3 is TGTGCTAGTGGGATCACAGAGGCCGAGCAGTACTTC.

V gene TRBV19 combines with J gene TRBJ1-1; the match to TRBD1 covers 10 bases. The ends lost 3 bases at V and 3 bases at J; junction bases unmatched: 4. This CDR3 is built from 15 residues. Germline V CDR1 and CDR2: LNHDA, SQIVND (reference sequence). CDR3 nucleotide sequence: TGTGCCAGTAGTATTGAGACAGGGGGCCACACTGAAGCTTTCTTT. This gives the protein CASSIETGGHTEAFF.

Only a few counts were recorded for this clone. The CDR3 sequence: CASSPLGTALNTEAFF. CDR3 coding DNA: TGTGCCAGCAGCCCCCTCGGGACAGCCCTGAACACTGAAGCTTTCTTT. The J gene is TRBJ1-1, the V gene TRBV5-6, with 7 bases identical to TRBD1. Germline values: CDR1 SGHDT, CDR2 YYEEEE. The CDR3 covers 16 residues. Losses at the gene ends were 4 bases for V and 0 bases for J; bases not matched to a gene: 9.

The chain recombines TRBV13 with TRBJ1-1; the D is unclear. From germline, CDR1 is PRHDT and CDR2 FYEKMQ (reference sequence). V shed 0 bases and J shed 2 bases, with 7 bases lying between them. The CDR3 has 14 residues. CDR3 sequence reads: CASSLGHGNTEAFF. The CDR3 DNA reads TGTGCCAGCAGCTTAGGCCACGGCAACACTGAAGCTTTCTTT.

This clone was detected only once. The rearrangement uses TRBV27 and TRBJ2-7, with D hard to call. Germline V gene sequence: CDR1 MNHEY, CDR2 SMNVEV (reference sequence). The CDR3 covers 12 residues. Trimming pared 5 bases from V and 2 bases from J, leaving 7 bases between. In DNA form, the CDR3 reads TGTGCCAGCAGTCCCACCCCCTACGAGCAGTACTTC. Its protein is CASSPTPYEQYF.

V usage is TRBV11-1 and J usage is TRBJ2-5; D is unclear. The length of the CDR3 is 14 residues. The V gene lost 2 bases and the J gene lost 4 bases, with 11 bases spanning the gap. The germline V gene encodes CDR1 SGHAT and CDR2 FQDESV (reference sequence). The CDR3 DNA sequence: TGTGCCAGCAGCTTAAGAAACACCGGAGAGACCCAGTACTTC. Translated: CASSLRNTGETQYF.

The genes are TRBV15 and TRBJ2-5; 9 bases are a match to TRBD2. Trimming cost V 0 bases and J 5 bases; bases outside gene matches: 1. The CDR3 is made up of 14 amino acids. Germline-derived CDR1 and CDR2 are LNHNV and YYDKDF (reference sequence). The CDR3 reads CATSREAGGETQYF. The CDR3 nucleotides are TGTGCCACCAGCAGAGAGGCGGGAGGGGAGACCCAGTACTTC.

For the CDR3, the DNA is TGTGCCAGCAGTACCCGGACAGGGGTCTCCTACGAGCAGTACTTC. Translation: CASSTRTGVSYEQYF. V and J are TRBV27 and TRBJ2-7, with 9 bases that match TRBD1. From germline, CDR1 is MNHEY and CDR2 SMNVEV (reference sequence). V shed 5 bases, J shed 0 bases, and the junction held 5 bases outside the gene matches. The CDR3 sequence is 15 residues long.

This chain links TRBV18 with TRBJ2-1, with 7 bases matching TRBD2. Per the germline V gene, CDR1 is KGHSH and CDR2 is LQKENI. The CDR3 consists of 15 residues. V lost 0 bases, J lost 9 bases, and 8 bases stayed unmatched. The CDR3 region has the DNA TGTGCCAGCTCACCACCGGGGGGGAGGGCCATTGAGCAGTTCTTC. It specifies CASSPPGGRAIEQFF. Using reference TRBV18 and TRBJ2-1 for the parts outside the CDR3, the full variable domain is NAGVMQNPRHLVRRRGQEARLRCSPMKGHSHVYWYRQLPEEGLKFMVYLQKENIIDESGMPKERFSAEFPKEGPSILRIQQVVRGDSAAYFCASSPPGGRAIEQFFGPGTRLTVL.

This chain joins TRBV9 and TRBJ2-1; TRBD2 agrees at 14 bases. Germline V gene sequence: CDR1 SGDLS, CDR2 YYNGEE. The CDR3 has 16 residues. The J segment lost 6 bases and the V segment lost 4 bases, leaving 6 bases of the junction unmatched. CDR3 DNA: TGTGCCAGCAGCCCAGGACTAGCGGGAGGCCCCAATGAGCAGTTCTTC. Amino acid sequence: CASSPGLAGGPNEQFF.

The gene calls are TRBV11-2 and TRBJ2-1, with D possibly TRBD1 on 5 matching bases. Trimming took off 5 bases at V and 6 bases at J, with 17 bases between the two ends. The CDR3 is 15 residues long. CDR1 is SGHAT and CDR2 is FQNNGV in the germline V gene. The CDR3 protein is CASSHDVTGSNEQFF. The CDR3 coding sequence is TGTGCCAGCAGCCACGATGTCACAGGCTCCAATGAGCAGTTCTTC.

The V gene is TRBV9, the J gene TRBJ2-1; 10 positions match TRBD1. CDR3 size: 15 residues. Germline V CDR1 and CDR2: SGDLS, YYNGEE. The V and J ends lost 0 bases and 9 bases, in that order; junction bases with no gene match: 6. CDR3 residues: CASSVGDRGVGEQFF. CDR3 coding DNA: TGTGCCAGCAGCGTAGGGGACAGGGGAGTTGGTGAGCAGTTCTTC.

The V and J genes are TRBV7-9 and TRBJ2-7, with 9 bases identical to TRBD1. Germline assignment: CDR1 SEHNR and CDR2 FQNEAQ (reference sequence). Trimming at V came to 0 bases and at J to 4 bases, leaving 1 base not matched to a gene. There are 14 residues in the CDR3. The CDR3 reads CASSLADRGYEQYF. The CDR3 DNA is TGTGCCAGCAGCTTAGCCGACAGGGGGTACGAGCAGTACTTC.

V is TRBV7-3 and J is TRBJ2-5; TRBD1 aligns across 8 bases. The CDR3 is 15 residues long. Looked up from germline, CDR1 is SGHTA and CDR2 is FQGTGA. V trimming: 5 bases; J trimming: 9 bases; junction bases outside the gene matches: 14. The CDR3 nucleotides are TGTGCCAGCAGCGAGACAGGGGCCGATGGGGGGTCCCAGTACTTC. This encodes CASSETGADGGSQYF. Using reference TRBV7-3 and TRBJ2-5 for the parts outside the CDR3, the full variable domain is GAGVSQTPSNKVTEKGKYVELRCDPISGHTALYWYRQSLGQGPEFLIYFQGTGAADDSGLPNDRFFAVRPEGSVSTLKIQRTERGDSAVYLCASSETGADGGSQYFGPGTRLLVL.

This clone showed up just once. The chain joins TRBV11-2 to TRBJ2-7, with 8 positions matching TRBD1. V lost 3 bases and J lost 2; bases outside the gene matches: 12. The CDR3 is 17 amino acids. CDR1 SGHAT and CDR2 FQNNGV come from the germline V gene. CDR3 sequence (DNA): TGTGCCAGCAGCTTTTTCCCAGGGGGCGTTTTTCCCTACGAGCAGTACTTC. Its protein product is CASSFFPGGVFPYEQYF.

This clone occurred a few times. The rearrangement uses TRBV28 and TRBJ2-3; D unclear. Deletions cut 3 bases from V and 1 base from J, with 14 bases between. CDR3 size: 16 residues. CDR1 is MDHEN and CDR2 is SYDVKM in the germline V gene. The CDR3 nucleotides read TGTGCCAGCAGTTTCGCGGCAGTAGGAGGCACAGATACGCAGTATTTT. Translated: CASSFAAVGGTDTQYF.

The chain carries TRBV6-6 and TRBJ2-3; 7 nucleotides align to TRBD1. CDR3 length equals 16 residues. Germline V gives CDR1 MNHNY, CDR2 SVGAGI (reference sequence). Germline trimming cut 5 bases from V and 2 bases from J; bases unmatched to any gene: 10. The CDR3 loop reads CASSPSTGASTDTQYF. The CDR3 bases are TGTGCCAGCAGTCCATCCACAGGGGCTTCCACAGATACGCAGTATTTT.

The CDR3 DNA sequence: TGTGCCAGCAGTGTAGCGACAGGGTACAATGAGCAGTTCTTC. This translates into CASSVATGYNEQFF. The chain links TRBV2 to TRBJ2-1; the match to TRBD1 covers 7 bases. V lost 4 bases and J lost 4; bases outside the gene matches: 4. In germline, CDR1 is SNHLY, CDR2 FYNNEI. CDR3 size: 14 residues.

This clone was recorded a few times. The rearrangement links TRBV5-1 to TRBJ2-2; D possibly corresponds to TRBD2 (6 bases). Trimming took 1 base from V and 5 from J, leaving 15 bases between them. The CDR3 has 16 residues. Germline assignment: CDR1 SGHRS and CDR2 YFSETQ. CDR3 loop: CASSLMVRDRTGELFF. The CDR3 DNA sequence: TGCGCCAGCAGCTTGATGGTGCGGGATCGGACCGGGGAGCTGTTTTTT.

The rearrangement uses TRBV4-1 and TRBJ1-2; the D gene is possibly TRBD1 (6 bases). The length of the CDR3 is 16 residues. V lost 0 bases to trimming and J lost 7 bases, with 18 bases between them. Germline CDR1 is MGHRA and CDR2 is YSYEKL. CDR3 amino acids: CASSQEANRESVGYTF. In nucleotides, the CDR3 is TGCGCCAGCAGCCAAGAAGCAAACAGGGAAAGCGTTGGCTACACCTTC.

This chain joins TRBV15 and TRBJ1-1; TRBD1 is a possible D gene (5 bases). The germline V gene encodes CDR1 LNHNV and CDR2 YYDKDF (reference sequence). The CDR3 extends over 15 amino acids. Trimming took 1 base from V and 1 from J, leaving 10 bases between them. Here the CDR3 reads CATSRVRAGNTEAFF. CDR3 in DNA: TGTGCCACCAGCAGAGTCAGGGCTGGGAACACTGAAGCTTTCTTT.

This rearrangement joins TRBV11-2 to TRBJ1-2; D is ambiguous. The V end lost 1 base, the J end lost 4 bases, and 10 bases lay between the germline ends. CDR3 length: 14 amino acids. Germline CDR1 SGHAT, CDR2 FQNNGV. CDR3 sequence: CASSLATSRYGYTF. The CDR3 DNA reads TGTGCCAGCAGCTTAGCGACCTCCCGCTATGGCTACACCTTC.

This clone was recorded once. The chain links TRBV19 to TRBJ2-7; D remains unclear. CDR3 length: 14 amino acids. V was cut by 5 bases and J by 0 bases, with 11 bases left in between. Germline lookup yields CDR1 LNHDA and CDR2 SQIVND (reference sequence). The CDR3 loop is CASSSFAGSYEQYF. CDR3 DNA sequence: TGTGCCAGTAGTTCATTCGCAGGCTCCTACGAGCAGTACTTC.

This chain connects TRBV7-3 to TRBJ2-1, with TRBD2 matching over 9 bases. Germline V CDR1 and CDR2: SGHTA, FQGTGA. Trimming cost V 1 base and J 8 bases; bases outside gene matches: 6. CDR3 size: 15 residues. CDR3 DNA sequence: TGTGCCAGCAGCTTAAGCCTAGCGGGAATCCATGAGCAGTTCTTC. Translating gives CASSLSLAGIHEQFF.